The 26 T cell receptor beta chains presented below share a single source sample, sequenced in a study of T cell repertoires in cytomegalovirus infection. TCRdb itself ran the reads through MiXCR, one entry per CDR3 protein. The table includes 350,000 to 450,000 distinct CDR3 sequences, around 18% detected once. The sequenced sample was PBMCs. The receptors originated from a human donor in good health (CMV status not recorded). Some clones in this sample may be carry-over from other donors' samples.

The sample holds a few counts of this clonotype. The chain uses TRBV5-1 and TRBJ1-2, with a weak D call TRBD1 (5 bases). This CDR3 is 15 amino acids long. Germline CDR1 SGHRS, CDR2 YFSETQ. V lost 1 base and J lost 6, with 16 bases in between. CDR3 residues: CASSLTVTGVNGYTF. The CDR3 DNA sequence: TGCGCCAGCAGCTTGACTGTGACGGGGGTCAATGGCTACACCTTC.

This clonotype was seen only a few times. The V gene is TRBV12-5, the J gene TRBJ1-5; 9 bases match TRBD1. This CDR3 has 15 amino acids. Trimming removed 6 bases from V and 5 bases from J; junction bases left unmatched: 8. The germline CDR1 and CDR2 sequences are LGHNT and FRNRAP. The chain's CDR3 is CASGPGQGTHQPQHF. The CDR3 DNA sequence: TGTGCTAGTGGGCCCGGACAGGGGACACATCAGCCCCAGCATTTT.

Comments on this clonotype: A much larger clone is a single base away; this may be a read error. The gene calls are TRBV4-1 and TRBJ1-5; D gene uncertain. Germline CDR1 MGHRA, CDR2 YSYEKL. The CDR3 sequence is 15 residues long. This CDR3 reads CPSSQGREGGQPQHF. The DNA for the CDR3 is TGCCCCAGCAGCCAAGGGCGGGAGGGAGGCCAGCCCCAGCATTTT.

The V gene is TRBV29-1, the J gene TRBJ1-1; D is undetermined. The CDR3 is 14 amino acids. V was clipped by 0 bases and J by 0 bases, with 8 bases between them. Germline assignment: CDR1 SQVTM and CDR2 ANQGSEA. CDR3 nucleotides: TGCAGCGTTGAAGATCCTTTCATGAACACTGAAGCTTTCTTT. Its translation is CSVEDPFMNTEAFF.

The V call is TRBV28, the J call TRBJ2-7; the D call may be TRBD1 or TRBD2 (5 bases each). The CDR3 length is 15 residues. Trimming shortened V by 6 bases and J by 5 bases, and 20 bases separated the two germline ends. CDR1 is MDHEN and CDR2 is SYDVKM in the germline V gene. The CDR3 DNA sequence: TGTGCCAGCAGGAGCCTGGTTCAGGGACCCGACGAGCAGTACTTC. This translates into CASRSLVQGPDEQYF.

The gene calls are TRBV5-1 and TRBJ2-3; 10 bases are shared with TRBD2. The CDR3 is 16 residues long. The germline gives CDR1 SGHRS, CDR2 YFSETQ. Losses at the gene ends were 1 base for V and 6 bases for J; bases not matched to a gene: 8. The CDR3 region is CASSLLSGGAVDTQYF. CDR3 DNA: TGCGCCAGCAGCTTGCTGAGCGGGGGGGCCGTGGATACGCAGTATTTT.

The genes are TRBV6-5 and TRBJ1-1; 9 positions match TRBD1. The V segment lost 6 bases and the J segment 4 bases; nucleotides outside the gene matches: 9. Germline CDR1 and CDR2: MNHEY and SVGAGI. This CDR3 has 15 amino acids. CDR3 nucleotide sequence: TGTGCCAGCAGCTTCACAGGGACAGGGCTCACTGAAGCTTTCTTT. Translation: CASSFTGTGLTEAFF.

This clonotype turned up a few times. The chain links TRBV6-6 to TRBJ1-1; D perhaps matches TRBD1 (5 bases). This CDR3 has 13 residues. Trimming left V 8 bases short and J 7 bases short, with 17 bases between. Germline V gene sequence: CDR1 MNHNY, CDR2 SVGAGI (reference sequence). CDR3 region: CASGEGTRGEAFF. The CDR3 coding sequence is TGTGCCAGCGGGGAGGGTACGAGGGGTGAAGCTTTCTTT.

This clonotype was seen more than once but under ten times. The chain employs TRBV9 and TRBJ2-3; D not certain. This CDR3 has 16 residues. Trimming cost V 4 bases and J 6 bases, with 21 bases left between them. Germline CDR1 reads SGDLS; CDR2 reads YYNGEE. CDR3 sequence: CASSPQRTDDGDTQYF. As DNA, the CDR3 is TGTGCCAGCAGCCCCCAAAGGACGGATGATGGGGATACGCAGTATTTT.

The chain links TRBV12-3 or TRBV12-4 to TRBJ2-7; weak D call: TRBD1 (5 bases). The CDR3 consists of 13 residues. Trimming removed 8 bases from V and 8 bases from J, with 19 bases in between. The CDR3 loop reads CASLLGQGLKQYF. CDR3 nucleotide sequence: TGTGCCAGCCTCCTAGGGCAGGGTCTTAAGCAGTACTTC.

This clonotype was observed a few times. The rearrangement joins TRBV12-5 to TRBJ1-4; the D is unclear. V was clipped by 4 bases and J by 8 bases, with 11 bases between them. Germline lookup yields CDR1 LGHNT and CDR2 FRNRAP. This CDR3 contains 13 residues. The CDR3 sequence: CASGSASLEKLFF. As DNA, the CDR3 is TGTGCTAGTGGTTCCGCCAGTTTAGAAAAACTGTTTTTT.

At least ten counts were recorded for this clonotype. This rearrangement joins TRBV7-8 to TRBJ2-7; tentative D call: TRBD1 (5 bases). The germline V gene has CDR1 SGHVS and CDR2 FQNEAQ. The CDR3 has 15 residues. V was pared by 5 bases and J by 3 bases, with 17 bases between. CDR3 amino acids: CASSAVRAGIYEQYF. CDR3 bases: TGTGCCAGCAGCGCAGTCAGGGCAGGGATCTACGAGCAGTACTTC.

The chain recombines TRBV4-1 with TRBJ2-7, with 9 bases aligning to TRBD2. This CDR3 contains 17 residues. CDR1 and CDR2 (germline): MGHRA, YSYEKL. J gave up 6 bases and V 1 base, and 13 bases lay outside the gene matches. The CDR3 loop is CASSQGRLAGPGAEQYF. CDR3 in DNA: TGCGCCAGCAGCCAAGGTCGTCTAGCGGGACCTGGAGCCGAGCAGTACTTC.

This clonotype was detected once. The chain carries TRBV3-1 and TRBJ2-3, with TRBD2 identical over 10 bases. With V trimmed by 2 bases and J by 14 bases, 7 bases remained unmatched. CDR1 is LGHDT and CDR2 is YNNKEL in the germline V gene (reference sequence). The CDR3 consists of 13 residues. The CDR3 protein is CASSQSQRGGPYF. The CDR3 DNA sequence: TGTGCCAGCAGCCAATCCCAGCGGGGGGGCCCGTATTTT.

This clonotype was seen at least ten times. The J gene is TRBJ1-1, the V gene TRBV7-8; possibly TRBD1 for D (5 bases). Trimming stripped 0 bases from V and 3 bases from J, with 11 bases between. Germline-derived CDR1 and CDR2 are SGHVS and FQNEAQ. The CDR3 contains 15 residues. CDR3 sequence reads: CASSLAWGFDTEAFF. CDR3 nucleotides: TGTGCCAGCAGCTTAGCGTGGGGGTTTGACACTGAAGCTTTCTTT. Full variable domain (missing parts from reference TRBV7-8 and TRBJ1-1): GAGVSQSPRYKVAKRGQDVALRCDPISGHVSLFWYQQALGQGPEFLTYFQNEAQLDKSGLPSDRFFAERPEGSVSTLKIQRTQQEDSAVYLCASSLAWGFDTEAFFGQGTRLTVV.

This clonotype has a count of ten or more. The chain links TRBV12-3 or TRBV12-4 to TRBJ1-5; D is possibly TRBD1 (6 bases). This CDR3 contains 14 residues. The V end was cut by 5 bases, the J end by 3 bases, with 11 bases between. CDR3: CASSQGHPNQPQHF. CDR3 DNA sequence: TGTGCCAGCAGTCAGGGACACCCCAATCAGCCCCAGCATTTT.

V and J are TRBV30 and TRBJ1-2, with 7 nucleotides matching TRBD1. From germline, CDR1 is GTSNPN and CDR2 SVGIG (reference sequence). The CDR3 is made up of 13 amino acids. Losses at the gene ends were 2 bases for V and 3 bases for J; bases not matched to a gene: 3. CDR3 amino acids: CAWSSTGDYGYTF. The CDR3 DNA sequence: TGTGCCTGGAGTTCAACAGGGGACTATGGCTACACCTTC.

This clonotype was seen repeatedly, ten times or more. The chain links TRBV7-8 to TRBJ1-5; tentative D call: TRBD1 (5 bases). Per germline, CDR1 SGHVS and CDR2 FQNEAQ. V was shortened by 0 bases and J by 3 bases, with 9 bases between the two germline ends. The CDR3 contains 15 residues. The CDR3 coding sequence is TGTGCCAGCAGCTTAGCCCGGACACCCAATCAGCCCCAGCATTTT. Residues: CASSLARTPNQPQHF.

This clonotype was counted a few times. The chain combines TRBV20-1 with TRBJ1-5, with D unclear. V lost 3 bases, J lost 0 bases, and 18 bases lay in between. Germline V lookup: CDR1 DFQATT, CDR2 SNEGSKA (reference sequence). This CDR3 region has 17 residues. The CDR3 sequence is CSARTSGRTYSNQPQHF. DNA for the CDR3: TGCAGTGCTAGGACGTCGGGCAGAACCTATAGCAATCAGCCCCAGCATTTT.

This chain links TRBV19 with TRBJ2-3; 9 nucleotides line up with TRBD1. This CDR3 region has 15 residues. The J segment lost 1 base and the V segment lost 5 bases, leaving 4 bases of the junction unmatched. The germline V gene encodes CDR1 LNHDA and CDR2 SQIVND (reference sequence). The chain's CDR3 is CASSDRGVGTDTQYF. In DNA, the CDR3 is TGTGCCAGTAGTGACAGGGGGGTAGGCACAGATACGCAGTATTTT.

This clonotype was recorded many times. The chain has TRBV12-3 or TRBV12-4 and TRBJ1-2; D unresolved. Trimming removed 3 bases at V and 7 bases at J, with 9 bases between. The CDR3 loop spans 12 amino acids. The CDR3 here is CASSFSIGGYTF. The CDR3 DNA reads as TGTGCCAGCAGTTTCTCAATAGGTGGCTACACCTTC.

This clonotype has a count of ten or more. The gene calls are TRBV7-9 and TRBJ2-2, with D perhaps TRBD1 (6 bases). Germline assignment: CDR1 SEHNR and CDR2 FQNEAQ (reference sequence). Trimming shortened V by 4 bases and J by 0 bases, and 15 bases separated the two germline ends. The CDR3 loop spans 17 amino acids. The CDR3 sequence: CASSWGQGATNTGELFF. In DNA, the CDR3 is TGTGCCAGCAGCTGGGGACAAGGGGCTACGAACACCGGGGAGCTGTTTTTT. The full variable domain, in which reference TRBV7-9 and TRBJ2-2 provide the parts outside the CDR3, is DTGVSQNPRHKITKRGQNVTFRCDPISEHNRLYWYRQTLGQGPEFLTYFQNEAQLEKSRLLSDRFSAERPKGSFSTLEIQRTEQGDSAMYLCASSWGQGATNTGELFFGEGSRLTVL.

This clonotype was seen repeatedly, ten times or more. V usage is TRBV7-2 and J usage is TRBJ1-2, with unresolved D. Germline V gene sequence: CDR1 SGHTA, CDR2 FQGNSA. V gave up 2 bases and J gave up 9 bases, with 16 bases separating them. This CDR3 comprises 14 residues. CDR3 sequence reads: CASSLYGSGLSYTF. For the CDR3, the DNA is TGTGCCAGCAGCTTATATGGGTCGGGTTTGAGCTACACCTTC.

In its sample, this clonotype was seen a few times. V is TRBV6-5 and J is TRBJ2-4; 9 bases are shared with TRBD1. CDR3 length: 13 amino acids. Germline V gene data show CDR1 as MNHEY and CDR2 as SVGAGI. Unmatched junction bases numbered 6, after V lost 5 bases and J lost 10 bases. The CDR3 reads CASSRGQGGIQYF. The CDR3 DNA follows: TGTGCCAGCAGTAGGGGACAGGGCGGTATTCAGTACTTC.

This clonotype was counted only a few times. The CDR3: CSALTGAPYEQYF. CDR3 in DNA: TGCAGTGCTTTGACAGGGGCCCCCTACGAGCAGTACTTC. The rearrangement links TRBV20-1 to TRBJ2-7, with 8 bases fitting TRBD1. Germline V gene lookup returns CDR1 DFQATT and CDR2 SNEGSKA (reference sequence). V trimming: 5 bases; J trimming: 2 bases; junction bases outside the gene matches: 5. The CDR3 totals 13 residues.

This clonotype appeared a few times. The chain's CDR3 is CASSLGTTQQFF. As DNA, the CDR3 is TGTGCCAGCAGTTTAGGTACTACCCAGCAGTTCTTC. The gene calls are TRBV28 and TRBJ2-1; D unclear. V lost 2 bases, J lost 11 bases, and 10 bases lay in between. This CDR3 has 12 residues. CDR1 and CDR2 from the germline V gene are MDHEN and SYDVKM.